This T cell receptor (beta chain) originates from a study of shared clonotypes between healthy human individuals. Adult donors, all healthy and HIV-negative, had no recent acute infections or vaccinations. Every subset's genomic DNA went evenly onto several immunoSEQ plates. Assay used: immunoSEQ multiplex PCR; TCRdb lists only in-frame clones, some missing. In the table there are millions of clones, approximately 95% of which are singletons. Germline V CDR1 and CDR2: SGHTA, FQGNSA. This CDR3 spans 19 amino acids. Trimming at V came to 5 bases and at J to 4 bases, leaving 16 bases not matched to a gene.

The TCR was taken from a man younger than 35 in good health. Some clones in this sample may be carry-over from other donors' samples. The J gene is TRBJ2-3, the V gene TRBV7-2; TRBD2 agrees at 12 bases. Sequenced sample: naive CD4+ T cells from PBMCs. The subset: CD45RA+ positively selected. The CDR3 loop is CASSPSDRGRLAGADTQYF. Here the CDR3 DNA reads TGTGCCAGCAGCCCCTCTGACAGGGGCCGACTAGCGGGAGCAGATACGCAGTATTTT.